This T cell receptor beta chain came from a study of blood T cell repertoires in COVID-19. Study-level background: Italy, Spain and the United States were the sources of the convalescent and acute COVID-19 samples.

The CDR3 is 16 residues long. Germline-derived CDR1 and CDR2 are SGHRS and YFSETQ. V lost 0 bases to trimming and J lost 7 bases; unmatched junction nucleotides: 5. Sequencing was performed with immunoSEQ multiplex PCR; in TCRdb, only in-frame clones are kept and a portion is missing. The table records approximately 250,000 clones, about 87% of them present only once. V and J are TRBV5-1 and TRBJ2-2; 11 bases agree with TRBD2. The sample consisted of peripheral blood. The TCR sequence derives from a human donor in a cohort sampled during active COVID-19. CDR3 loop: CASSLELAGVNGELFF. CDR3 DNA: TGCGCCAGCAGCTTGGAACTAGCGGGAGTGAACGGGGAGCTGTTTTTT.